This T cell receptor (beta chain) was documented in a study of cytomegalovirus exposure and HLA in healthy donors. Study findings and constraints: Fewer N-insertions (relative to the 666-donor mean) were reportedly seen in an Asian-associated ancestry cluster in a later analysis. Researchers left out some V segments, among them TRBV6-2 and TRBV6-3, as indistinguishable. Rare TCR sequences dominated, though some public TCRs recurred in many donors.

The PCR employed 60 Vbeta primers together with 13 Jbeta primers. Assay: immunoSEQ multiplex PCR; the TCRdb copy retains only in-frame clones and omits some. The sample shows 80,000 to 100,000 clones, about 80% of them seen only once. This clone was recorded only once. Its antigen remains unknown. V dropped 7 bases and J dropped 2 bases, with 13 bases sitting between them. CDR1 SGHNT and CDR2 YYREEE come from the germline V gene (reference sequence). The CDR3 is 13 residues long. The receptor's source is a man in his forties in good health and CMV-seronegative. V gene TRBV5-4 combines with J gene TRBJ2-7; D perhaps matches TRBD1 (6 bases). Sequencing was performed on PBMCs. This chain's CDR3 is CASGRGDTYEQYF. In DNA, the CDR3 is TGTGCCAGCGGAAGAGGGGACACCTACGAGCAGTACTTC.